The 19 T cell receptor beta chains below all came from one sample that was sequenced in a study of control samples from healthy donors and cancer patients. The table came from immunoSEQ multiplex PCR; TCRdb's copy has only in-frame clones and leaves some out. The sample holds 100,000 to 150,000 clones, 80% to 95% seen once. The sequenced material came from blood. The receptor set was obtained from a man between 18 and 29 years old in good health.

The CDR3 sequence: CASSLVGGGQETQYF. CDR3 bases: TGTGCCAGCAGCTTAGTAGGAGGGGGCCAAGAGACCCAGTACTTC. The genes are TRBV7-2 and TRBJ2-5, with D tentatively TRBD1 or TRBD2 (6 bases each). The CDR3 consists of 15 residues. With 1 base removed from V and 1 base from J, the gap between germline ends came to 10 bases. Germline-derived CDR1 and CDR2 are SGHTA and FQGNSA. Full variable domain (outside the CDR3, taken from reference TRBV7-2 and TRBJ2-5): GAGVSQSPSNKVTEKGKDVELRCDPISGHTALYWYRQSLGQGLEFLIYFQGNSAPDKSGLPSDRFSAERTGGSVSTLTIQRTQQEDSAVYLCASSLVGGGQETQYFGPGTRLLVL.

The rearrangement uses TRBV4-2 and TRBJ1-4; 11 bases map to TRBD1. CDR1 is LGHNA, CDR2 YNFKEQ, per germline. CDR3 length: 19 amino acids. V lost 0 bases to trimming and J lost 4 bases; unmatched junction nucleotides: 10. The CDR3 DNA follows: TGTGCCAGCAGCCAAGATCCGGACAGGGGGCTTGGAGGTAATGAAAAACTGTTTTTT. Its translation: CASSQDPDRGLGGNEKLFF.

The chain employs TRBV15 and TRBJ2-1; TRBD2 is a possible D gene (6 bases). Trimming took off 3 bases at V and 4 bases at J, with 7 bases between the two ends. Germline CDR1 is LNHNV and CDR2 is YYDKDF (reference sequence). CDR3 size: 13 residues. Written as DNA, the CDR3 is TGTGCCACCAGCAGGGGACTTTACAATGAGCAGTTCTTC. Amino acid sequence: CATSRGLYNEQFF.

The rearrangement links TRBV20-1 to TRBJ2-5, with unresolved D. The length of the CDR3 is 11 residues. Deletions cut 1 base from V and 5 bases from J, with 5 bases between. Germline V gene lookup returns CDR1 DFQATT and CDR2 SNEGSKA (reference sequence). For the CDR3, the DNA is TGCAGTGCTAGAGTAGGGGAGACCCAGTACTTC. Amino acids: CSARVGETQYF.

The rearrangement joins TRBV27 to TRBJ2-3; D remains ambiguous. Trimming took 1 base from V and 3 from J, leaving 11 bases between them. The germline V gene encodes CDR1 MNHEY and CDR2 SMNVEV (reference sequence). The CDR3 length is 15 residues. The CDR3 is CASSLLSVWTDTQYF. Written as DNA, the CDR3 is TGTGCCAGCAGTTTATTGTCAGTTTGGACAGATACGCAGTATTTT.

The V call is TRBV19, the J call TRBJ2-1; D gene ambiguous. Trimming pared 2 bases from V and 0 bases from J, leaving 5 bases between. This CDR3 region has 14 residues. Per the germline V gene, CDR1 is LNHDA and CDR2 is SQIVND (reference sequence). The CDR3, as DNA: TGTGCCAGTAGTATAAAGAGCTCCTACAATGAGCAGTTCTTC. This translates into CASSIKSSYNEQFF.

The chain uses TRBV2 and TRBJ1-1, with D maybe TRBD1 (5 bases). This CDR3 has 13 amino acids. V lost 2 bases, J lost 4 bases, and 8 bases lay in between. The germline gives CDR1 SNHLY, CDR2 FYNNEI. This CDR3 reads CASSELGGTEAFF. For the CDR3, the DNA is TGTGCCAGCAGTGAATTGGGGGGCACTGAAGCTTTCTTT. The complete variable domain, with remaining parts taken from reference TRBV2 and TRBJ1-1, reads EPEVTQTPSHQVTQMGQEVILRCVPISNHLYFYWYRQILGQKVEFLVSFYNNEISEKSEIFDDQFSVERPDGSNFTLKIRSTKLEDSAMYFCASSELGGTEAFFGQGTRLTVV.

The DNA for the CDR3 is TGCACCAGAGATGGGACAGGGGGTCCCTATGGCTACACCTTC. Amino acid sequence: CTRDGTGGPYGYTF. The gene calls are TRBV1 and TRBJ1-2; TRBD1, the table's D call, lacks a check against the DNA. TRBV1 is a pseudogene segment. The CDR3 extends over 14 amino acids.

The table lists this clone with a count of one. This chain joins TRBV30 and TRBJ2-4, with D perhaps matching TRBD2 (5 bases). The germline V and J ends were trimmed by 0 bases and 0 bases, with 12 bases remaining between them. The germline gives CDR1 GTSNPN, CDR2 SVGIG (reference sequence). The CDR3 loop spans 16 amino acids. This chain's CDR3 is CAWSVKGVVAKNIQYF. The CDR3 DNA follows: TGTGCCTGGAGTGTTAAGGGAGTAGTAGCCAAAAACATTCAGTACTTC.

The rearrangement links TRBV6-1 to TRBJ1-4; D remains ambiguous. V lost 3 bases, J lost 8 bases, and 13 bases lay in between. This CDR3 has 14 residues. The germline V gene encodes CDR1 MNHNS and CDR2 SASEGT. CDR3 DNA: TGTGCCAGCAGTGAGGTCCGGCCGGGGGAAAAACTGTTTTTT. Translation gives CASSEVRPGEKLFF.

The chain has TRBV5-1 and TRBJ2-1, with TRBD2 matching over 8 bases. This CDR3 region has 17 residues. CDR1 and CDR2 from the germline V gene are SGHRS and YFSETQ. The trim removed 4 bases at V and 6 bases at J, leaving 15 bases unmatched. The CDR3 spells CASSGGEGSGVFNEQFF. The CDR3 region has the DNA TGCGCCAGCAGCGGGGGCGAGGGTAGCGGGGTTTTCAATGAGCAGTTCTTC.

The genes are TRBV12-5 and TRBJ1-5; D is unresolved. The length of the CDR3 is 20 residues. In germline, CDR1 is LGHNT, CDR2 FRNRAP. V lost 0 bases and J 3 bases, leaving 24 bases between the germline ends. In DNA form, the CDR3 reads TGTGCTAGTGGTTTGGTAACGTACGTAGGCACCACGTCCGTCAATCAGCCCCAGCATTTT. It specifies CASGLVTYVGTTSVNQPQHF. Combining the CDR3 with reference TRBV12-5 and TRBJ1-5 gives the whole variable domain DARVTQTPRHKVTEMGQEVTMRCQPILGHNTVFWYRQTMMQGLELLAYFRNRAPLDDSGMPKDRFSAEMPDATLATLKIQPSEPRDSAVYFCASGLVTYVGTTSVNQPQHFGDGTRLSIL.

V usage is TRBV19 and J usage is TRBJ2-1; 7 bases are a match to TRBD1. This CDR3 is 15 amino acids long. The trim removed 4 bases at V and 8 bases at J, leaving 11 bases unmatched. Germline V gene lookup returns CDR1 LNHDA and CDR2 SQIVND (reference sequence). In DNA form, the CDR3 reads TGTGCCAGTAGTACGGGACAGAGCCCTGGGGATGAGCAGTTCTTC. Its protein product is CASSTGQSPGDEQFF.

V and J are TRBV9 and TRBJ2-5; TRBD1 matches 11 bases. The length of the CDR3 is 19 residues. Germline V lookup: CDR1 SGDLS, CDR2 YYNGEE. V dropped 3 bases and J dropped 1; count of bases not matched to a gene: 14. As DNA, the CDR3 is TGTGCCAGCAGCGCGGACGTAGAAGGGACAGGGGGGGCCCAAGAGACCCAGTACTTC. Translated: CASSADVEGTGGAQETQYF.

J is TRBJ1-6 and V is TRBV24-1; D is undetermined. Germline loops: CDR1 KGHDR, CDR2 SFDVKD. The CDR3 extends over 18 amino acids. Trimming left V 3 bases short and J 1 base short, with 15 bases between. CDR3 residues: CATSDMPQKASYNSPLHF. The CDR3 coding sequence is TGTGCCACCAGTGATATGCCACAGAAGGCATCCTATAATTCACCCCTCCACTTT.

In its sample, this clone was seen a few times. The chain employs TRBV7-2 and TRBJ2-1; 8 nucleotides agree with TRBD2. Germline CDR1 SGHTA, CDR2 FQGNSA. This CDR3 has 15 amino acids. V trimming: 3 bases; J trimming: 8 bases; junction bases outside the gene matches: 9. CDR3 in amino acids: CASSLRGARVDEQFF. The CDR3 DNA sequence: TGTGCCAGCAGCTTGCGGGGGGCCCGGGTCGATGAGCAGTTCTTC.

J is TRBJ1-2 and V is TRBV7-9; 8 nucleotides align to TRBD1. The V and J ends lost 3 bases and 4 bases, in that order; junction bases with no gene match: 7. The length of the CDR3 is 15 residues. The germline V gene encodes CDR1 SEHNR and CDR2 FQNEAQ (reference sequence). DNA of the CDR3: TGTGCCAGCAGCTTTGGAGGGACAGGACTCTATGGCTACACCTTC. This sequence encodes CASSFGGTGLYGYTF.

This clone has a handful of counts. V is TRBV2 and J is TRBJ1-4; D may be TRBD1 (5 bases). Trimming pared 1 base from V and 8 bases from J, leaving 14 bases between. The CDR3 contains 15 residues. CDR1 is SNHLY and CDR2 is FYNNEI in the germline V gene. The CDR3 sequence: CASSEGGHPGEKLFF. CDR3 bases: TGTGCCAGCAGTGAAGGTGGACACCCGGGAGAAAAACTGTTTTTT.

This rearrangement joins TRBV6-5 to TRBJ2-7; possible D gene TRBD1, 6 bases. Germline CDR1 is MNHEY and CDR2 is SVGAGI. The CDR3 loop spans 14 amino acids. The V gene lost 6 bases and the J gene lost 3 bases, with 15 bases spanning the gap. CDR3 in amino acids: CASSGQRTNYEQYF. CDR3 DNA: TGTGCCAGCAGCGGACAGAGGACGAACTACGAGCAGTACTTC.